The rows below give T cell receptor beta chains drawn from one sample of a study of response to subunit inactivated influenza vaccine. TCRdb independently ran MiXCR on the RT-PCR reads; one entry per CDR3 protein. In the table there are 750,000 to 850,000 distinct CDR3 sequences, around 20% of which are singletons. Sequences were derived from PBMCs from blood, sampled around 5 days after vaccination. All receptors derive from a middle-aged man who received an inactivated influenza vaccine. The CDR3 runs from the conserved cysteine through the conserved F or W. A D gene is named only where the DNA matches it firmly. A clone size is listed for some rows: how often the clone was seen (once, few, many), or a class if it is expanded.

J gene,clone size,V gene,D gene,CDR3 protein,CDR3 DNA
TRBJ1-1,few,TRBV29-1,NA,CSVEGRIMNTEAFF,TGCAGCGTTGAAGGACGGATTATGAACACTGAAGCTTTCTTT
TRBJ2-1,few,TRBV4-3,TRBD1,CASGTGPFYEQFF,TGCGCTTCCGGGACAGGGCCTTTTTATGAGCAGTTCTTC
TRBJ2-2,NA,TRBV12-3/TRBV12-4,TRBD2,CASSFPSGNTGELFF,TGTGCCAGCAGTTTCCCTAGCGGGAACACCGGGGAGCTGTTTTTT
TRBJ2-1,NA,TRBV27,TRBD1,CASSPYPLTGGNEQFF,TGTGCCAGCAGTCCCTATCCTTTGACAGGGGGCAATGAGCAGTTCTTC
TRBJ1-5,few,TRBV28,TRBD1,CASDYTNRGHQPQHF,TGTGCCAGCGACTACACTAACAGGGGGCATCAGCCCCAGCATTTT
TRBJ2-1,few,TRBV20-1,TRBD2,CSARDATSGGAGEQFF,TGCAGTGCTAGAGATGCAACGAGCGGGGGGGCCGGAGAGCAGTTCTTC
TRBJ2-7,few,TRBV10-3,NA,CAISESYSYEQYF,TGTGCCATCAGTGAGTCTTATTCCTACGAGCAGTACTTC
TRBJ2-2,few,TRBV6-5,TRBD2,CASSYSQLAGGINTGELFF,TGTGCCAGCAGTTACTCACAATTAGCGGGAGGAATAAACACCGGGGAGCTGTTTTTT
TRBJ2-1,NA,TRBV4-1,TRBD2,CASSISGSNSYNEQFF,TGCGCCAGCAGCATTAGCGGGAGCAACTCCTACAATGAGCAGTTCTTC
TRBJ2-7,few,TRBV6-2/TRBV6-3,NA,CASTKTSYEQYF,TGTGCCAGCACCAAGACCTCCTACGAGCAGTACTTC
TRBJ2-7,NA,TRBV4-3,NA,CASSQEWQESSEQYF,TGCGCCAGCAGCCAAGAATGGCAGGAGTCATCCGAGCAGTACTTC
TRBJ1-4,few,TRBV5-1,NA,CASSPGQLATNEKLFF,TGCGCCAGCAGCCCTGGACAGCTAGCAACTAATGAAAAACTGTTTTTT
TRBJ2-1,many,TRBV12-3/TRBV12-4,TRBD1,CASSLRQGHEQFF,TGTGCCAGCAGTCTCCGACAGGGCCATGAGCAGTTCTTC
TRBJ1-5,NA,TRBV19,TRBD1,CASSTLTGGRQPQHF,TGTGCCAGTAGTACCCTGACAGGGGGGAGACAGCCCCAGCATTTT
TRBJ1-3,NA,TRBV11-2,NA,CASSSRQGNTIYF,TGTGCCAGCAGCTCGCGACAGGGAAACACCATATATTTT
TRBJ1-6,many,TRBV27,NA,CASSLNNSPLHF,TGTGCCAGCAGTTTAAATAATTCACCCCTCCACTTT
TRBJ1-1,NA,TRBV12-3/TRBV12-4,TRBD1,CASSLGVGQGYTEAFF,TGTGCCAGCAGTTTAGGAGTAGGACAGGGGTACACTGAAGCTTTCTTT
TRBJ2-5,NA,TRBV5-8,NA,CASSLLLGGQETQYF,TGTGCCAGCAGCTTGCTTTTAGGGGGCCAAGAGACCCAGTACTTC
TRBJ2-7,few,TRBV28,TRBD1,CASSLGDRVAYEQYF,TGTGCCAGCAGTTTAGGGGACAGGGTGGCCTACGAGCAGTACTTC
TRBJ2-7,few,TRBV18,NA,CASSPITVAYEQYF,TGTGCCAGCTCACCGATCACGGTTGCCTACGAGCAGTACTTC
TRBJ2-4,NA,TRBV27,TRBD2,CASSPRLALSKNIQYF,TGTGCCAGCAGTCCGAGACTAGCGTTGTCCAAAAACATTCAGTACTTC
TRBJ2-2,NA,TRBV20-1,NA,CSASRLANTGELFF,TGCAGTGCTAGTCGTTTGGCGAACACCGGGGAGCTGTTTTTT
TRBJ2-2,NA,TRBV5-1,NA,CASSLDRVAGELFF,TGCGCCAGCAGCTTGGACAGGGTCGCCGGGGAGCTGTTTTTT
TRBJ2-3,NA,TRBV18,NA,CASSPEYTQYF,TGTGCCAGCTCACCGGAATATACGCAGTATTTT
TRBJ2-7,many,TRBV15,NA,CATSRDLPDSYEQYF,TGTGCCACCAGCAGAGATTTACCGGACTCCTACGAGCAGTACTTC
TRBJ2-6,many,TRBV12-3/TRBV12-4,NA,CASSFGVGGFSSSGANVLTF,TGTGCCAGCAGTTTTGGCGTCGGGGGATTCTCAAGCTCTGGGGCCAACGTCCTGACTTTC
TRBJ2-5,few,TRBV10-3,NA,CAISDSRDYQETQYF,TGTGCCATCAGTGACTCCCGGGACTACCAAGAGACCCAGTACTTC
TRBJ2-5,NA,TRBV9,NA,CASSVGLGSETQYF,TGTGCCAGCAGCGTAGGATTGGGGTCGGAGACCCAGTACTTC
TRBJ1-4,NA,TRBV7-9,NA,CASSLFPGGTNEKLFF,TGTGCCAGCAGCTTATTTCCAGGCGGAACTAATGAAAAACTGTTTTTT
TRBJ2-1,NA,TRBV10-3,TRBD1,CAISGGQASSYNEQFF,TGTGCCATCAGTGGGGGACAGGCAAGCTCCTACAATGAGCAGTTCTTC
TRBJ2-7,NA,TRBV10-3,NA,CAILQTESSYEQYF,TGTGCCATTTTACAGACAGAGAGCTCCTACGAGCAGTACTTC
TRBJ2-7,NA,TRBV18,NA,CASSPGFLVYEQYF,TGTGCCAGCTCACCAGGGTTTTTAGTCTACGAGCAGTACTTC